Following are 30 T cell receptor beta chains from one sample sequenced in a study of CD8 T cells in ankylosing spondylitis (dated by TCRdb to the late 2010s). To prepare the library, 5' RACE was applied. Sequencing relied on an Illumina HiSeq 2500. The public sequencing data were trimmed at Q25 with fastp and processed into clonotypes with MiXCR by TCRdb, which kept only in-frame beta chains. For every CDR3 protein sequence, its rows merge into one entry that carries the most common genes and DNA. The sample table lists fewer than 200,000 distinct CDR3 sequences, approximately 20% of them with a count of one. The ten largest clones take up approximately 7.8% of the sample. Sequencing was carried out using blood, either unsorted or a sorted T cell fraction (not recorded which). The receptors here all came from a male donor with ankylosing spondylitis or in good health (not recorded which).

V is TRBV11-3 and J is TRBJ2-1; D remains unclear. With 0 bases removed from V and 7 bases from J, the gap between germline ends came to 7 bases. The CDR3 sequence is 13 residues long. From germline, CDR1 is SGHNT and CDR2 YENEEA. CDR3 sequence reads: CASSLDRLNEQFF. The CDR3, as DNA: TGTGCCAGCAGCTTAGATCGGCTTAATGAGCAGTTCTTC.

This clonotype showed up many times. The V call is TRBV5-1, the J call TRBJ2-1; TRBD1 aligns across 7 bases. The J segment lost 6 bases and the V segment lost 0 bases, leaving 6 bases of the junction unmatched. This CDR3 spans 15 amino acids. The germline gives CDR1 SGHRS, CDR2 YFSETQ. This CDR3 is CASSLDRGFPNEQFF. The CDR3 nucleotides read TGCGCCAGCAGCTTGGACAGGGGATTCCCCAATGAGCAGTTCTTC.

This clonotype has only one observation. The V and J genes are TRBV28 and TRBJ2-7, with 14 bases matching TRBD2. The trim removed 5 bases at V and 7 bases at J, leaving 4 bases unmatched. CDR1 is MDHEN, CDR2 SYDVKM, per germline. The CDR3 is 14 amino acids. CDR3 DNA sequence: TGTGCCAGCAGTCCCCGGACTAGCGGGAGGGAGCAGTACTTC. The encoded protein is CASSPRTSGREQYF. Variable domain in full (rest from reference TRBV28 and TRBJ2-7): DVKVTQSSRYLVKRTGEKVFLECVQDMDHENMFWYRQDPGLGLRLIYFSYDVKMKEKGDIPEGYSVSREKKERFSLILESASTNQTSMYLCASSPRTSGREQYFGPGTRLTVT.

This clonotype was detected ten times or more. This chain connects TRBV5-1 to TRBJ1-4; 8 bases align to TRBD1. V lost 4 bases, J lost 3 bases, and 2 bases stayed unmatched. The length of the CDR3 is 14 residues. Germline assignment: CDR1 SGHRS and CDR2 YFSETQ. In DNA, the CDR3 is TGCGCCAGCAGCCCGACAGGGGCTAATGAAAAACTGTTTTTT. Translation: CASSPTGANEKLFF.

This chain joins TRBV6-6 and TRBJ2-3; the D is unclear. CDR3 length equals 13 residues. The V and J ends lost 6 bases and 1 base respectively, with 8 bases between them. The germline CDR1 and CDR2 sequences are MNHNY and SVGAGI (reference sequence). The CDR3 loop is CASRVAGTDTQYF. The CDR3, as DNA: TGTGCCAGCAGAGTCGCCGGCACAGATACGCAGTATTTT.

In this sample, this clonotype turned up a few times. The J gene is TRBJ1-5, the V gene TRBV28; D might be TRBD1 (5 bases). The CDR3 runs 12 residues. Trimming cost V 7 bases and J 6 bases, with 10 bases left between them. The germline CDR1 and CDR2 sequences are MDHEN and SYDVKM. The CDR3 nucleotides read TGTGCCAGCATCAAAAGGGGTCAGCCCCAGCATTTT. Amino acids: CASIKRGQPQHF.

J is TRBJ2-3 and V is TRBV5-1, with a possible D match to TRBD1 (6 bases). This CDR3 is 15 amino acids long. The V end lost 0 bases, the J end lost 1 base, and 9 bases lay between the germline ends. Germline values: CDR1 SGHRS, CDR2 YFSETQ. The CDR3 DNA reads TGCGCCAGCAGCTTGGATGGACAGCGCACAGATACGCAGTATTTT. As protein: CASSLDGQRTDTQYF.

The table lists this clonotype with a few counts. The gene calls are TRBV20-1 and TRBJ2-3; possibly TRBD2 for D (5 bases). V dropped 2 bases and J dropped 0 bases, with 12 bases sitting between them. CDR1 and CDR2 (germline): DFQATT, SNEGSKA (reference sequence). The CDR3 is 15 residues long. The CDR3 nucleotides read TGCAGTGCTAGAAGGGCTAGCAGAAGCACAGATACGCAGTATTTT. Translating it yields CSARRASRSTDTQYF.

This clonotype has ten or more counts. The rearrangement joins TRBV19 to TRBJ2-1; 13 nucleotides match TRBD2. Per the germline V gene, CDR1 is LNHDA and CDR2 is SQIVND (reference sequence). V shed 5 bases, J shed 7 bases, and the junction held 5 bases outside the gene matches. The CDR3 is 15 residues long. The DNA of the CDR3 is TGTGCCAGTAGTCTGACTAGCGGGAGGCATAATGAGCAGTTCTTC. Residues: CASSLTSGRHNEQFF. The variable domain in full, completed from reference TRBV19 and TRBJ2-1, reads DGGITQSPKYLFRKEGQNVTLSCEQNLNHDAMYWYRQDPGQGLRLIYYSQIVNDFQKGDIAEGYSVSREKKESFPLTVTSAQKNPTAFYLCASSLTSGRHNEQFFGPGTRLTVL.

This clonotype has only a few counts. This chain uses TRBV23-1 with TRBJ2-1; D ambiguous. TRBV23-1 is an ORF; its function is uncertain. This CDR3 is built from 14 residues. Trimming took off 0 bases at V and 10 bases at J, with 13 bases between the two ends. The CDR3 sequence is CASSQSPRVFEQFF. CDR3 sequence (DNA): TGCGCCAGCAGTCAATCTCCCCGAGTCTTCGAGCAGTTCTTC.

The CDR3 DNA sequence: TGTGCCTGGACTAGCGGGACCTACGAGCAGTACTTC. It translates to CAWTSGTYEQYF. The V gene is TRBV30, the J gene TRBJ2-7, with 9 bases identical to TRBD2. The CDR3 has 12 amino acids. Germline CDR1 is GTSNPN and CDR2 is SVGIG (reference sequence). V lost 4 bases to trimming and J lost 2 bases; unmatched junction nucleotides: 0. Full variable domain (outside the CDR3, taken from reference TRBV30 and TRBJ2-7): SQTIHQWPATLVQPVGSPLSLECTVEGTSNPNLYWYRQAAGRGLQLLFYSVGIGQISSEVPQNLSASRPQDRQFILSSKKLLLSDSGFYLCAWTSGTYEQYFGPGTRLTVT.

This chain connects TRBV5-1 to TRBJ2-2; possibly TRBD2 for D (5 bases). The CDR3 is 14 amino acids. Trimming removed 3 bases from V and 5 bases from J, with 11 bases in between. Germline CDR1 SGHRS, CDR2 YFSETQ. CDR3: CASSWELGTGELFF. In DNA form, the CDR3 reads TGCGCCAGCAGCTGGGAGTTAGGGACCGGGGAGCTGTTTTTT. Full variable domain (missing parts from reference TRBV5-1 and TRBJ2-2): KAGVTQTPRYLIKTRGQQVTLSCSPISGHRSVSWYQQTPGQGLQFLFEYFSETQRNKGNFPGRFSGRQFSNSRSEMNVSTLELGDSALYLCASSWELGTGELFFGEGSRLTVL.

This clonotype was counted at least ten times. DNA for the CDR3: TGTGCCAGCAGCCGATTCAAGCGGGCAGTCCAAGAGACCCAGTACTTC. As protein: CASSRFKRAVQETQYF. The V and J genes are TRBV3-1 and TRBJ2-5; D is perhaps TRBD2 (6 bases). Trimming stripped 4 bases from V and 1 base from J, with 16 bases between. This CDR3 contains 16 residues. Germline values: CDR1 LGHDT, CDR2 YNNKEL (reference sequence).

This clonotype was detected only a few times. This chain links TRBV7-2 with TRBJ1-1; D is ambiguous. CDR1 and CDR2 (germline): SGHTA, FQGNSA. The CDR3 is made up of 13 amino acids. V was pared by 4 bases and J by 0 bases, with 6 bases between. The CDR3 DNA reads TGTGCCAGCAGCTACACCATGAACACTGAAGCTTTCTTT. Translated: CASSYTMNTEAFF.

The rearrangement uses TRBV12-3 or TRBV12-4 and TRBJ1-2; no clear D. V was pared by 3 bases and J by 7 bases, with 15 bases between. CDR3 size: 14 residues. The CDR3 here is CASSLLSSRGGYTF. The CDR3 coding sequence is TGTGCCAGCAGTTTGTTGTCCAGTCGGGGTGGCTACACCTTC.

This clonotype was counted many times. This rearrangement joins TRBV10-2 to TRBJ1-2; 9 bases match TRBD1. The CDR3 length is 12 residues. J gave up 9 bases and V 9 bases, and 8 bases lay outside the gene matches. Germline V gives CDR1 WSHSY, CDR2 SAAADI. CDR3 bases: TGCGCCAGTACCCGACAGGGGGAAAGCTACACCTTC. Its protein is CASTRQGESYTF.

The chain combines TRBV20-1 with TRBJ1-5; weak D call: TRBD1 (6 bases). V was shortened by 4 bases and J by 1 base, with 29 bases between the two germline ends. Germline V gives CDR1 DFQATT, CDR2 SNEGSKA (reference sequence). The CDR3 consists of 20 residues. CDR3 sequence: CSAIREGGRGATMSNQPQHF. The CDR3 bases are TGCAGTGCTATAAGAGAGGGTGGCAGGGGCGCGACGATGAGCAATCAGCCCCAGCATTTT.

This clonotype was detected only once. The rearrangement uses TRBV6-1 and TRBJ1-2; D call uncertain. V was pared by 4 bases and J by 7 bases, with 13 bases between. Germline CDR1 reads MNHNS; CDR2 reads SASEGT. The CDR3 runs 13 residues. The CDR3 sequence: CASSAIQVGGYTF. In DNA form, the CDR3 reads TGTGCCAGCAGTGCTATCCAGGTTGGTGGCTACACCTTC.

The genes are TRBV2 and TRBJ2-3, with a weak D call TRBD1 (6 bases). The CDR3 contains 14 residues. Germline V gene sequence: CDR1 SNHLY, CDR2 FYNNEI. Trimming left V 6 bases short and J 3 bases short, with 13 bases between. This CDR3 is CASRATGGTDTQYF. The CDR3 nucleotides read TGTGCCAGCAGGGCGACAGGTGGAACAGATACGCAGTATTTT.

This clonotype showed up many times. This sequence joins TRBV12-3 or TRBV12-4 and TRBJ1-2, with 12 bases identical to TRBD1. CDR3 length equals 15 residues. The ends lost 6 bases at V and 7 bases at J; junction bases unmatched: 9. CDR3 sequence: CASSSMGTGGFGYTF. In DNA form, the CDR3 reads TGTGCCAGCAGCTCTATGGGGACAGGGGGCTTTGGCTACACCTTC.

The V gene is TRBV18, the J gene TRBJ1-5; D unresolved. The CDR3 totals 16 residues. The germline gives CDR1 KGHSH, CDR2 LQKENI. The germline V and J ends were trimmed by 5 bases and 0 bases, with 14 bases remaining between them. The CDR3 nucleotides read TGTGCCAGCTCAGTCGCGGTGCCTTATAGCAATCAGCCCCAGCATTTT. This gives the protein CASSVAVPYSNQPQHF.

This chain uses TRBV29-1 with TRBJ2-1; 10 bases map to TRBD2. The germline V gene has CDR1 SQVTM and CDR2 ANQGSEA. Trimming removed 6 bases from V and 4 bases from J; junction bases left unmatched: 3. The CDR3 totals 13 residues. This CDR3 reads CSVGTSEYNEQFF. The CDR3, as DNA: TGCAGCGTCGGGACTAGCGAATACAATGAGCAGTTCTTC.

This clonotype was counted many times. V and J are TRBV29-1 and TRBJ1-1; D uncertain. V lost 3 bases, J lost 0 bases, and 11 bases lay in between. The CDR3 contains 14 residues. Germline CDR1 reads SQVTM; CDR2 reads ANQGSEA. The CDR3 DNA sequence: TGCAGCGTTGACCCCAGAAACTTGAACACTGAAGCTTTCTTT. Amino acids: CSVDPRNLNTEAFF.

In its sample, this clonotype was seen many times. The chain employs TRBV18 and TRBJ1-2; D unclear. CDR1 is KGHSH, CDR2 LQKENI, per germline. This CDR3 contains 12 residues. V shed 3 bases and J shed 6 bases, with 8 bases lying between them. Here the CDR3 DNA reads TGTGCCAGCTCACCGAGCGGAAATGGCTACACCTTC. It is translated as CASSPSGNGYTF.

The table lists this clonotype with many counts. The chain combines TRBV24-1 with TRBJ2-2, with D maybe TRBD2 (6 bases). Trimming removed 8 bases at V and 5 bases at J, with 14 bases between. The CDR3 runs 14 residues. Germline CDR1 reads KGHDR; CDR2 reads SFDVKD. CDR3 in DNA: TGTGCCACCATGAGTCCGGGGGAAACCGGGGAGCTGTTTTTT. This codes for CATMSPGETGELFF.

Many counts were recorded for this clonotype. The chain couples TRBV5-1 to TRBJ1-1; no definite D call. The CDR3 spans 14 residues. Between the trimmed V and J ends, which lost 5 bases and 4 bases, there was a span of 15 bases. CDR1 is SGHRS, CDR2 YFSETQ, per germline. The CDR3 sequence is CASRKHRATTEAFF. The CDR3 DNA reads TGCGCCAGCAGAAAACACCGGGCCACCACTGAAGCTTTCTTT.

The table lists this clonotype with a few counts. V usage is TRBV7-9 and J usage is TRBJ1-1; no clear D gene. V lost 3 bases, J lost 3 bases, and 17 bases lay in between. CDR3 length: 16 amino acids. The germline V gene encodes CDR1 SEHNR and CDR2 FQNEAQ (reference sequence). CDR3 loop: CASSFARASGHTEAFF. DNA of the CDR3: TGTGCCAGCAGCTTTGCTCGGGCCTCGGGCCACACTGAAGCTTTCTTT.

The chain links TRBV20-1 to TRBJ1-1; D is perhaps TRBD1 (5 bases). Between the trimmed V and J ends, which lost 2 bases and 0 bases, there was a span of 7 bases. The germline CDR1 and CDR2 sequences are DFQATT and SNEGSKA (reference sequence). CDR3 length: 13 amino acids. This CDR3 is CSARRQMNTEAFF. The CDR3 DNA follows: TGCAGTGCTAGAAGACAGATGAACACTGAAGCTTTCTTT.

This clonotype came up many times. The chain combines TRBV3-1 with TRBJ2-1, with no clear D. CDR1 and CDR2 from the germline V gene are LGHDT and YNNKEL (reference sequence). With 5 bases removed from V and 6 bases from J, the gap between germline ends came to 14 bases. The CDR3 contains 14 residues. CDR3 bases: TGTGCCAGCAGCATCACGGCTGGGCGCAATGAGCAGTTCTTC. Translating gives CASSITAGRNEQFF.

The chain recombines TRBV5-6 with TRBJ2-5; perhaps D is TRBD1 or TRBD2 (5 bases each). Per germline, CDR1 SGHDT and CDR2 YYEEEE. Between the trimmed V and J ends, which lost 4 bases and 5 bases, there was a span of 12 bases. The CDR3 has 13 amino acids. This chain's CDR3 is CASSRPGAETQYF. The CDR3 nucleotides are TGTGCCAGCAGCCGCCCCGGGGCGGAGACCCAGTACTTC.